Listed below are T cell receptor beta chains from one sample, sequenced in a study of blood T cell repertoires in COVID-19. Sequencing was performed with immunoSEQ multiplex PCR; in TCRdb, only in-frame clones are kept and a portion is missing. This table has about 150,000 clones, approximately 78% appearing once. The sequencing input was peripheral blood. The receptors shown here come from a human donor with acute or convalescent COVID-19. The donor label of this sample is uncertain. The CDR3 runs from the conserved cysteine through the conserved F or W. Each record gives: V gene, J gene, clone size, D gene, CDR3 protein. The D gene is left open where the match is weak. The size entry is marked missing in some rows and otherwise reads once, few, many or a size class.

v_call: TRBV9; j_call: TRBJ1-6; clone_size: NA; d_call: NA; cdr3_aa: CASSSRGGARNSPLHF
v_call: TRBV3-1/TRBV3-2; j_call: TRBJ2-7; clone_size: NA; d_call: TRBD1; cdr3_aa: CASSQGAGTGGNEQYF
v_call: TRBV5-1; j_call: TRBJ2-5; clone_size: once; d_call: TRBD1; cdr3_aa: CASSMGQRQETQYF
v_call: TRBV2; j_call: TRBJ2-3; clone_size: NA; d_call: NA; cdr3_aa: CASRLDTDTQYF
v_call: TRBV7-3; j_call: TRBJ1-2; clone_size: once; d_call: TRBD1; cdr3_aa: CASGQGTGYTF
v_call: TRBV6-5; j_call: TRBJ2-3; clone_size: NA; d_call: TRBD2; cdr3_aa: CASSYTGLAGDTQYF
v_call: TRBV19; j_call: TRBJ1-1; clone_size: NA; d_call: NA; cdr3_aa: CASSTQGTTEAFF
v_call: TRBV6-4; j_call: TRBJ1-5; clone_size: NA; d_call: NA; cdr3_aa: CASSVGGSDNQPQHF
v_call: TRBV11-3; j_call: TRBJ2-5; clone_size: NA; d_call: NA; cdr3_aa: CASSLTGQPQETQYF
v_call: TRBV11-2; j_call: TRBJ1-1; clone_size: NA; d_call: NA; cdr3_aa: CASSLGGGWANTEAFF
v_call: TRBV4-3; j_call: TRBJ1-2; clone_size: NA; d_call: TRBD1; cdr3_aa: CASSQGRQGGTANYGYTF
v_call: TRBV10-1; j_call: TRBJ2-7; clone_size: NA; d_call: NA; cdr3_aa: CASSDPRTGSEQYF
v_call: TRBV20-1; j_call: TRBJ1-1; clone_size: NA; d_call: NA; cdr3_aa: CSASRVANTEAFF
v_call: TRBV18; j_call: TRBJ1-3; clone_size: NA; d_call: NA; cdr3_aa: CASSPSRASGNTIYF
v_call: TRBV5-6; j_call: TRBJ2-3; clone_size: NA; d_call: TRBD2; cdr3_aa: CASRERGISTDTQYF
v_call: TRBV9; j_call: TRBJ2-5; clone_size: NA; d_call: NA; cdr3_aa: CASSVEETQYF
v_call: TRBV9; j_call: TRBJ1-1; clone_size: NA; d_call: NA; cdr3_aa: CASSAAVRLNTEAFF
v_call: TRBV7-4; j_call: TRBJ1-5; clone_size: NA; d_call: TRBD1; cdr3_aa: CASSLTGVRNQPQHF
v_call: TRBV6-5; j_call: TRBJ1-6; clone_size: NA; d_call: TRBD1; cdr3_aa: CASRPPGQGIQPLHF
v_call: TRBV24-1; j_call: TRBJ2-7; clone_size: once; d_call: TRBD1; cdr3_aa: CATSEPGQGYEQYF
v_call: TRBV6-5; j_call: TRBJ1-1; clone_size: few; d_call: NA; cdr3_aa: CASHRRVNTEAFF
v_call: TRBV7-2; j_call: TRBJ1-5; clone_size: NA; d_call: TRBD1; cdr3_aa: CASSPGQAFGPQHF
v_call: TRBV6-5; j_call: TRBJ1-5; clone_size: NA; d_call: NA; cdr3_aa: CASSYRRDYNQPQHF
v_call: TRBV6-4; j_call: TRBJ2-7; clone_size: NA; d_call: TRBD1; cdr3_aa: CASSEDRGSEQYF
v_call: TRBV6-5; j_call: TRBJ1-2; clone_size: few; d_call: NA; cdr3_aa: CASWRIDYGYTF
v_call: TRBV7-2; j_call: TRBJ2-7; clone_size: NA; d_call: TRBD1; cdr3_aa: CASSPVGQKSYEQYF
v_call: TRBV11-2; j_call: TRBJ1-5; clone_size: once; d_call: NA; cdr3_aa: CASSLEQHQPQHF
v_call: TRBV7-2; j_call: TRBJ2-7; clone_size: NA; d_call: NA; cdr3_aa: CASSLRDSYEQYF
v_call: TRBV5-1; j_call: TRBJ1-1; clone_size: NA; d_call: NA; cdr3_aa: CASSLATNTEAFF
v_call: TRBV29-1; j_call: TRBJ1-2; clone_size: NA; d_call: NA; cdr3_aa: CSAVPTANYGYTF
v_call: TRBV10-3; j_call: TRBJ1-5; clone_size: NA; d_call: NA; cdr3_aa: CAISDRSTSNQPQHF
v_call: TRBV2; j_call: TRBJ2-1; clone_size: NA; d_call: TRBD2; cdr3_aa: CASNGRRGGRDEQFF
v_call: TRBV2; j_call: TRBJ1-5; clone_size: few; d_call: TRBD1; cdr3_aa: CASSADRARNQPQHF
v_call: TRBV9; j_call: TRBJ2-3; clone_size: NA; d_call: NA; cdr3_aa: CASSVQGEDTQYF
v_call: TRBV27; j_call: TRBJ1-2; clone_size: NA; d_call: NA; cdr3_aa: CASSYTGRQGYTF
v_call: TRBV5-5; j_call: TRBJ2-7; clone_size: NA; d_call: NA; cdr3_aa: CASSPAGVGHEQYF
v_call: TRBV19; j_call: TRBJ2-5; clone_size: NA; d_call: TRBD2; cdr3_aa: CASSIRGWASGDRGSQYF
v_call: TRBV5-1; j_call: TRBJ2-7; clone_size: NA; d_call: TRBD2; cdr3_aa: CASSSSAGGRTYEQYF
v_call: TRBV5-1; j_call: TRBJ1-5; clone_size: NA; d_call: NA; cdr3_aa: CASSLGGWGDNQPQHF
v_call: TRBV6-5; j_call: TRBJ2-3; clone_size: NA; d_call: NA; cdr3_aa: CASLRGAGITDTQYF
v_call: TRBV6-5; j_call: TRBJ1-2; clone_size: NA; d_call: NA; cdr3_aa: CASSWTVAPNYGYTF